This T cell receptor beta chain is drawn from a study of HIV-infected patients and healthy controls. Reverse transcription used around 480 ng RNA and constant-region primers for alpha and beta. Separate chain-specific third strand synthesis with multiplexing indices produced the alpha and beta libraries. Second strand DNA was synthesized using a primer at the SP2 site. Two random hexamers, added before amplification and joined, formed each molecule's 12-nucleotide barcode. TCRdb reprocessed the 5' RACE reads with MiXCR, giving one entry per CDR3 protein. The table records 19,000 or so distinct CDR3 sequences, 10% to 15% of them present only once. There are many counts of this clonotype. Its antigen is unidentified. The repertoire came from unfractionated whole blood and reflected all unsorted peripheral T cells. The CDR3 consists of 16 residues. Germline-derived CDR1 and CDR2 are ENHRY and SYGVKD. V shed 5 bases, J shed 6 bases, and the junction held 14 bases outside the gene matches.

Study-wide points: A major limitation was that merely sixteen HIV-infected individuals were processed. HIV-infected patients shared fewer CDR3 sequences between individuals than healthy controls.

The receptor's source is an adult in good health. V is TRBV10-3 and J is TRBJ2-7; 9 positions agree with TRBD1. Sample: blood. The CDR3 DNA sequence: TGTGCCATCAGTCAACCGGGACAGGGATCGGTGCGCGAGCAGTACTTC. Protein: CAISQPGQGSVREQYF.